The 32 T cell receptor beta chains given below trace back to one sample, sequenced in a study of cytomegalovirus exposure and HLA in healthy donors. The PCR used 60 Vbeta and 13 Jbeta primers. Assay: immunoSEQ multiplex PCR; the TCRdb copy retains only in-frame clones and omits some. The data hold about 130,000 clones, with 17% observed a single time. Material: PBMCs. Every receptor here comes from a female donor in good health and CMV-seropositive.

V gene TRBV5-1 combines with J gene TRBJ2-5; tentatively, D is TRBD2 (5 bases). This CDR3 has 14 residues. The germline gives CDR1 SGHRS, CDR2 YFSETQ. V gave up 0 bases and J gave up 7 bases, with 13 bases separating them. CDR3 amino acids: CASSLGTSLVTQYF. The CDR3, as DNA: TGCGCCAGCAGCTTGGGTACTAGTTTAGTGACCCAGTACTTC.

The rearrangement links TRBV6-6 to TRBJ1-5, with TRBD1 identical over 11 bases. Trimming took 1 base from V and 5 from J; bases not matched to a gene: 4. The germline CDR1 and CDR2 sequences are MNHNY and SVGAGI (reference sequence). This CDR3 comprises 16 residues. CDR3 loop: CASSYYGQGAYQPQHF. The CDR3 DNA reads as TGTGCCAGCAGTTACTACGGACAGGGGGCATATCAGCCCCAGCATTTT.

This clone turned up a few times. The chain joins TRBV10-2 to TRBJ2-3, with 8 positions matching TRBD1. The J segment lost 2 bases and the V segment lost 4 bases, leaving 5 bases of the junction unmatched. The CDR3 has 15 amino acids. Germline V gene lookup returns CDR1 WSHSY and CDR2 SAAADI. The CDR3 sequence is CASSGTGFPTDTQYF. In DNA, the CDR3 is TGCGCCAGCAGTGGGACAGGGTTTCCCACAGATACGCAGTATTTT.

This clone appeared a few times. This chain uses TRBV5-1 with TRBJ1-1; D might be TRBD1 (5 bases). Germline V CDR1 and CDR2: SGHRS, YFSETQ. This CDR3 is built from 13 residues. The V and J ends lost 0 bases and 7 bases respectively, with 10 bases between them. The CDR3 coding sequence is TGCGCCAGCAGCTTGGCCGAAGGGGATGAAGCTTTCTTT. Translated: CASSLAEGDEAFF.

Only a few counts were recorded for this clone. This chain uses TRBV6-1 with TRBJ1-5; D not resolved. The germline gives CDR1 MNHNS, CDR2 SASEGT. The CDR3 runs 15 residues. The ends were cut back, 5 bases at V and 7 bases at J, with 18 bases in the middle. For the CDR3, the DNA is TGTGCCAGCAGTTCATACCGGGAGTTGTGGCAGCCCCAGCATTTT. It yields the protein CASSSYRELWQPQHF.

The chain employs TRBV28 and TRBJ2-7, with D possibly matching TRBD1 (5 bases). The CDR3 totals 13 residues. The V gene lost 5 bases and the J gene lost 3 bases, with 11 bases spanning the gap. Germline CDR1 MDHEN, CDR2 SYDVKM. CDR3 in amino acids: CASSRQSGYEQYF. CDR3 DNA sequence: TGTGCCAGCAGTCGACAGTCCGGCTACGAGCAGTACTTC.

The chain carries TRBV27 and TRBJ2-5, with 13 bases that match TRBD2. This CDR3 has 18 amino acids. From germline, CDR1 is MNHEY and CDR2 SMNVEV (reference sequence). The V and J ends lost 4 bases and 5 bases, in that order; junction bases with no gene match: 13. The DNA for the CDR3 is TGTGCCAGCAGTTCCCTATATGGGACTAGCGGGACCCGGGAGACCCAGTACTTC. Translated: CASSSLYGTSGTRETQYF.

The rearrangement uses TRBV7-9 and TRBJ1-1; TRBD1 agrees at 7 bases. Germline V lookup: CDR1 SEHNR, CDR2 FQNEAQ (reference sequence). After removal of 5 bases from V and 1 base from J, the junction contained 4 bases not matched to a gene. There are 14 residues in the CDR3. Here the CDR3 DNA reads TGTGCCAGCAGCCCCCGGACAGGGAACACTGAAGCTTTCTTT. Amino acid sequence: CASSPRTGNTEAFF.

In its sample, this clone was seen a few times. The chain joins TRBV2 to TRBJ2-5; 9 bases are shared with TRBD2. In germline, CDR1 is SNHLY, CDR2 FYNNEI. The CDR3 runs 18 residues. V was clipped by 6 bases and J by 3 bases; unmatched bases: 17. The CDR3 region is CASSYNQLAGEVEETQYF. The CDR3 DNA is TGTGCCAGCAGCTACAACCAATTAGCGGGAGAGGTGGAAGAGACCCAGTACTTC.

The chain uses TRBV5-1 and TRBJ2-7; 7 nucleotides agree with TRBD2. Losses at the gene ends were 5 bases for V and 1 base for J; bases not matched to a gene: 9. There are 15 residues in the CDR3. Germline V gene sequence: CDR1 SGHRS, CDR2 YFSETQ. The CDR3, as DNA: TGCGCCAGCAGACAATCGGGGGGTGAATCCTACGAGCAGTACTTC. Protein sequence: CASRQSGGESYEQYF.

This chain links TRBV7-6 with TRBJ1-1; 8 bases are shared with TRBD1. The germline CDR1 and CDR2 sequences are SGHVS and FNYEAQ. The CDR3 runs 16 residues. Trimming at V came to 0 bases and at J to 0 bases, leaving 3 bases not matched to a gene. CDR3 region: CASSLALTGVNTEAFF. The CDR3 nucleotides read TGTGCCAGCAGCTTAGCCCTGACAGGGGTGAACACTGAAGCTTTCTTT.

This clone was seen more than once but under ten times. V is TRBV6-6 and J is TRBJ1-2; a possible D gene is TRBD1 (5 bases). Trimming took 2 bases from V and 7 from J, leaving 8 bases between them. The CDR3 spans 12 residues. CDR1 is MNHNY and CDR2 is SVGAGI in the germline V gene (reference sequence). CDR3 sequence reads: CASSYGGGGYTF. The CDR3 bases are TGTGCCAGCAGTTACGGGGGAGGTGGCTACACCTTC.

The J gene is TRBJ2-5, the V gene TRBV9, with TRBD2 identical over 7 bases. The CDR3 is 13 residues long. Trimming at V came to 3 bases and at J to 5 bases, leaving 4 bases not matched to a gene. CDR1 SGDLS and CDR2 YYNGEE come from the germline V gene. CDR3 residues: CASSGAGPETQYF. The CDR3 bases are TGTGCCAGCAGCGGAGCGGGGCCGGAGACCCAGTACTTC.

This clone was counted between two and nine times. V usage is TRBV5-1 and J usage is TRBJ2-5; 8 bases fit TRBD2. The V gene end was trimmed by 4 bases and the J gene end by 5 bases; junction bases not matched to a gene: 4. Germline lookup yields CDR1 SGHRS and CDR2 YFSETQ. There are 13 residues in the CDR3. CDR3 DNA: TGCGCCAGCAGCCGGGGGGGAGCGGAGACCCAGTACTTC. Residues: CASSRGGAETQYF.

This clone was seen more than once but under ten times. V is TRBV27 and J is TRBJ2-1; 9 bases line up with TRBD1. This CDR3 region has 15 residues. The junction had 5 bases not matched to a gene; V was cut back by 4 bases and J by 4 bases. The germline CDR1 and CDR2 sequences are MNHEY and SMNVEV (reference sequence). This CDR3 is CASSYTGGEYNEQFF. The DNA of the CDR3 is TGTGCCAGCAGTTACACAGGGGGCGAATACAATGAGCAGTTCTTC.

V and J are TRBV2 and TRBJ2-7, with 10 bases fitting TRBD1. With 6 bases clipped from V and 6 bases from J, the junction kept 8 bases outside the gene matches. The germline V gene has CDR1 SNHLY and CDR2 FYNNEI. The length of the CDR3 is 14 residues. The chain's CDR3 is CASSRDRGFGEQYF. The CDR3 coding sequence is TGTGCCAGCAGCCGGGACAGGGGCTTCGGCGAGCAGTACTTC.

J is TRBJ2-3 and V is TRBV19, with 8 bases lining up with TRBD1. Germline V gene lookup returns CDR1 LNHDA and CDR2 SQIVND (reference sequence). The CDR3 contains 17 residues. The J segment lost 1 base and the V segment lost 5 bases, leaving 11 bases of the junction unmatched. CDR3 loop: CASSRSPGGEGTDTQYF. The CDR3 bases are TGTGCCAGTAGTCGGTCACCAGGGGGCGAGGGCACAGATACGCAGTATTTT.

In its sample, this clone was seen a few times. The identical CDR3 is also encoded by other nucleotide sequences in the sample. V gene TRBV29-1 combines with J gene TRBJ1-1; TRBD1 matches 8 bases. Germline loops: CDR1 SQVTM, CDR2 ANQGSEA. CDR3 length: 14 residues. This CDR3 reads CSVPVFRGLSEAFF. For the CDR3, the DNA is TGCAGTGTTCCTGTCTTCAGGGGGCTATCTGAAGCTTTCTTT.

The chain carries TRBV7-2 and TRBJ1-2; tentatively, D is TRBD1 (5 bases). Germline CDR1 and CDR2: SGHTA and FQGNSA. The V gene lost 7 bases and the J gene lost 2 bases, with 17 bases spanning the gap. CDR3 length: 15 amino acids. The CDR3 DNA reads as TGTGCCAGCACCTCAAAATCCCAGGGCAACTATGGCTACACCTTC. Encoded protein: CASTSKSQGNYGYTF.

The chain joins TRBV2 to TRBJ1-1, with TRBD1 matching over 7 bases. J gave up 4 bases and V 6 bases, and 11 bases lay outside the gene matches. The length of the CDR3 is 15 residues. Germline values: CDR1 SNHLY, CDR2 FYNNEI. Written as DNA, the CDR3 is TGTGCCAGCAGCGGCGGACAGGCCGGGGGCACTGAAGCTTTCTTT. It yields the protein CASSGGQAGGTEAFF.

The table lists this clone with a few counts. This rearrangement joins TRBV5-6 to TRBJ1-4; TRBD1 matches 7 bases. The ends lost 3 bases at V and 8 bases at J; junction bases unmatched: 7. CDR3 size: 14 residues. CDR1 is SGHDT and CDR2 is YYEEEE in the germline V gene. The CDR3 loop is CASSSSLGGEKLFF. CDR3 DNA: TGTGCCAGCAGCTCGTCCTTAGGGGGCGAAAAACTGTTTTTT. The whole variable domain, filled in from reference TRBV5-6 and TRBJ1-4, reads DAGVTQSPTHLIKTRGQQVTLRCSPKSGHDTVSWYQQALGQGPQFIFQYYEEEERQRGNFPDRFSGHQFPNYSSELNVNALLLGDSALYLCASSSSLGGEKLFFGSGTQLSVL.

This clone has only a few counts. CDR3 coding DNA: TGTGCCAGCAACCTACAGGGGCAAGAGACCCAGTACTTC. Translation gives CASNLQGQETQYF. The rearrangement links TRBV5-8 to TRBJ2-5; 7 bases align to TRBD1. The CDR3 totals 13 residues. V dropped 6 bases and J dropped 2; count of bases not matched to a gene: 4. In germline, CDR1 is SGHTS, CDR2 YDEGEE. Looking up the rest from reference TRBV5-8 and TRBJ2-5 gives the full variable domain: EAGVTQSPTHLIKTRGQQATLRCSPISGHTSVYWYQQALGLGLQFLLWYDEGEERNRGNFPPRFSGRQFPNYSSELNVNALELEDSALYLCASNLQGQETQYFGPGTRLLVL.

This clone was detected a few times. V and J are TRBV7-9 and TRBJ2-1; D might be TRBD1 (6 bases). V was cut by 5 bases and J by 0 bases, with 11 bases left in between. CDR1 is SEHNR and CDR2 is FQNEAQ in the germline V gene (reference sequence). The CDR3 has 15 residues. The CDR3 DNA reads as TGTGCCAGCAGCCTCGGCAGGGGCTCCTACAATGAGCAGTTCTTC. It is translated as CASSLGRGSYNEQFF.

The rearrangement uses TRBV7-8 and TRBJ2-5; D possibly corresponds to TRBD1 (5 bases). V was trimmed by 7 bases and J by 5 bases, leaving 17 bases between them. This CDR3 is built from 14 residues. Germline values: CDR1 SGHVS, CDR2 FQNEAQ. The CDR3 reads CASTIRQIRETQYF. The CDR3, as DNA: TGTGCCAGCACCATAAGACAGATAAGGGAGACCCAGTACTTC. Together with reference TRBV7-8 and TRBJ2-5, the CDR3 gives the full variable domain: GAGVSQSPRYKVAKRGQDVALRCDPISGHVSLFWYQQALGQGPEFLTYFQNEAQLDKSGLPSDRFFAERPEGSVSTLKIQRTQQEDSAVYLCASTIRQIRETQYFGPGTRLLVL.

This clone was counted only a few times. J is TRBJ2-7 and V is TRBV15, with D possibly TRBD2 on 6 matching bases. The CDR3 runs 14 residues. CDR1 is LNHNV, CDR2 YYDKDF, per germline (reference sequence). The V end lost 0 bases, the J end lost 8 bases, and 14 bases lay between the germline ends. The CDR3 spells CATSRDRLAFQQYF. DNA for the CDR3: TGTGCCACCAGCAGAGATAGGCTAGCGTTTCAGCAGTACTTC.

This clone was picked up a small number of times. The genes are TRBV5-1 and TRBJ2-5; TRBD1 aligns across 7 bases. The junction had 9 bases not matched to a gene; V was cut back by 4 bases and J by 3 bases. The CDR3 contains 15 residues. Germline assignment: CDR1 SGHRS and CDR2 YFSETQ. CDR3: CASSLAGTVEETQYF. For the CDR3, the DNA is TGCGCCAGCAGCCTTGCCGGGACAGTGGAAGAGACCCAGTACTTC.

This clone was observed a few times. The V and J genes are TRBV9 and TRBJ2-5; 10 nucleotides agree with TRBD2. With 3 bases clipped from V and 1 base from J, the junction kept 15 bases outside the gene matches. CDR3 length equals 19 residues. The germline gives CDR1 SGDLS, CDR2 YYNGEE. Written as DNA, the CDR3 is TGTGCCAGCAGCGCCTCGATAGCGGGGGGAACACACCTCCAAGAGACCCAGTACTTC. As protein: CASSASIAGGTHLQETQYF.

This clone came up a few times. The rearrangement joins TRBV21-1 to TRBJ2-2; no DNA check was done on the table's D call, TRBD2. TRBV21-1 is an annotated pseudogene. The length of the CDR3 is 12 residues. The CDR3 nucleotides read TGTGCCAGCAGCCTCGTCCCCGGGGAGCTGTTTTTT. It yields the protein CASSLVPGELFF.

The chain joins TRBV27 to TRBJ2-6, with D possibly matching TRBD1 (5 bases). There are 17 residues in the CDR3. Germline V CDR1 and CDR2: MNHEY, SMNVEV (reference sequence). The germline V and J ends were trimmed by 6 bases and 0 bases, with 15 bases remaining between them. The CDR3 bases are TGTGCCAGCAGGAAGGGGCTTTTGGGCTCTGGGGCCAACGTCCTGACTTTC. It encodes CASRKGLLGSGANVLTF.

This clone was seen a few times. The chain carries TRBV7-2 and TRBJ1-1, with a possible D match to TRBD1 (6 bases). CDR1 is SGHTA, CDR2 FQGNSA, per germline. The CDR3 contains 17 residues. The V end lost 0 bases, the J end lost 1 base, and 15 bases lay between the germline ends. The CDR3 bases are TGTGCCAGCAGCTTAGCGCGTTGGACAGCGCGGAACACTGAAGCTTTCTTT. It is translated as CASSLARWTARNTEAFF.

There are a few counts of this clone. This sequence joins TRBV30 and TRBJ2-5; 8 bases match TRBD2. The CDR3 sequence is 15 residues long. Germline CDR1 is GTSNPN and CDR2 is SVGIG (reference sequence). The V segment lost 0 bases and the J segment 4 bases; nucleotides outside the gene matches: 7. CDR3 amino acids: CAWSVQAGVAETQYF. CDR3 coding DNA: TGTGCCTGGAGTGTGCAAGCGGGAGTAGCAGAGACCCAGTACTTC.

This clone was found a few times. The CDR3 DNA follows: TGTGCCAGCAGCTCACAAACTAGCGGCTCCTACGAGCAGTACTTC. This sequence encodes CASSSQTSGSYEQYF. The gene calls are TRBV5-4 and TRBJ2-7; 8 bases align to TRBD2. Germline values: CDR1 SGHNT, CDR2 YYREEE (reference sequence). The CDR3 consists of 15 residues. The V segment lost 3 bases and the J segment 0 bases; nucleotides outside the gene matches: 5.